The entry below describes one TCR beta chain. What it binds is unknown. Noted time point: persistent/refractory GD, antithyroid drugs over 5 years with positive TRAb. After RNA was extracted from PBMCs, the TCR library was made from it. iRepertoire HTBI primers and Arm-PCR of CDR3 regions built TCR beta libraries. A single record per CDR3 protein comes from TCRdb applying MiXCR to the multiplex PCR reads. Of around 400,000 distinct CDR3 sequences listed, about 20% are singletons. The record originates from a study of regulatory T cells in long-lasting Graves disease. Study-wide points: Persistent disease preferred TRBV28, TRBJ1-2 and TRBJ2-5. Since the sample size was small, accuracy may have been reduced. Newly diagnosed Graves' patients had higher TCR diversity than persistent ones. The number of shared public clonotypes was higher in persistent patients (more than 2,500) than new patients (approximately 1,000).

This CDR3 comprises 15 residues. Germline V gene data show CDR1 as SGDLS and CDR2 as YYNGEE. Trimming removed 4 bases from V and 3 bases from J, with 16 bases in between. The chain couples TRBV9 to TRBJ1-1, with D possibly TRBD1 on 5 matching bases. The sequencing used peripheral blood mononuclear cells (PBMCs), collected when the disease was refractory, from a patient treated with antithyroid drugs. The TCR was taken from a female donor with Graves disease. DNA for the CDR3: TGTGCCAGCAGCCAAGGGGCCCGAGGGGACACTGAAGCTTTCTTT. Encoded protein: CASSQGARGDTEAFF. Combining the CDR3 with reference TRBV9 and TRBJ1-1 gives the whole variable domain DSGVTQTPKHLITATGQRVTLRCSPRSGDLSVYWYQQSLDQGLQFLIQYYNGEERAKGNILERFSAQQFPDLHSELNLSSLELGDSALYFCASSQGARGDTEAFFGQGTRLTVV.